A selection of T cell receptor beta chains follows, all from one sample in a study of cytomegalovirus exposure and HLA in healthy donors. Only in-frame clones appear in the TCRdb table, and some are missing; sequencing was by immunoSEQ multiplex PCR. This sample has over 100,000 clones, with about 80% found just once. Sequenced input: PBMCs. These TCRs come from a woman in her fifties or sixties in good health and CMV-seropositive. CDR3s include the opening cysteine and the closing phenylalanine or tryptophan. The D gene is left open where the match is weak. Not every row has a clone size; where given, it reads once, few, many or a size class.

size	J	V	D	DNA	CDR3
few	TRBJ2-7	TRBV7-9	-	TGTTCCAGCAGCTCAGCGGCGTCGACTGAGGGATCCTACGAGCAGTACTTC	CSSSSAASTEGSYEQYF
-	TRBJ1-2	TRBV25-1	-	TGTGCCTCCTGGGGGGGGAACTATGGCTACACCTTC	CASWGGNYGYTF
once	TRBJ1-2	TRBV14	-	TGTGCCAGCAGCCAAGGGTACAGTTCTAACTATGGCTACACCTTC	CASSQGYSSNYGYTF
-	TRBJ2-2	TRBV5-1	TRBD2	TGCGCCAGCACACTAGCGATAAACACCGGGGAGCTGTTTTTT	CASTLAINTGELFF
-	TRBJ1-2	TRBV7-2	-	TGTGCCAGCAGCTTAGAGGTTTGGGCGGGGCCCTATGGCTACACCTTC	CASSLEVWAGPYGYTF
once	TRBJ2-2	TRBV7-2	-	TGTGCCAGCAGCTCGCCTAGCGCCGGGGAGCTGTTTTTT	CASSSPSAGELFF
-	TRBJ2-7	TRBV5-4	-	TGTGCCAGCAGCTCGGACAGTGCCTACGAGCAGTACTTC	CASSSDSAYEQYF
-	TRBJ1-2	TRBV10-2	TRBD1	TGCGCCAGCGCTGGGACAGGCTCCATCTATGGCTACACCTTC	CASAGTGSIYGYTF
-	TRBJ2-3	TRBV27	-	TGTGCCAGCAGTTTTTGGAGGGGAGATACGCAGTATTTT	CASSFWRGDTQYF
-	TRBJ1-2	TRBV6-1	-	TGTGCCACCCTAGAGGCAGGGCTGAGTTATGGCTACACCTTC	CATLEAGLSYGYTF
-	TRBJ2-5	TRBV4-2	TRBD2	TGTGCCAGCAGCCAAGAAACTAGCGGACAAGAGACCCAGTACTTC	CASSQETSGQETQYF
-	TRBJ2-5	TRBV5-1	TRBD2	TGCGCCAGCACAGCGGGGGGGCAAGAGACCCAGTACTTC	CASTAGGQETQYF
once	TRBJ1-5	TRBV6-1	TRBD1	TGTGCCAGCAGTGAGTGGAGACAGGGGGCGGGACAGCCCCAGCATTTT	CASSEWRQGAGQPQHF
-	TRBJ2-7	TRBV10-3	-	TGTGCCGCCTCCCCCGGAGGCCACGAGCAGTACTTC	CAASPGGHEQYF
-	TRBJ1-2	TRBV20-1	-	TGCAGTGCTAGAGCGGGGGATGGCTACACCTTC	CSARAGDGYTF
once	TRBJ2-7	TRBV12-5	-	TGTGCTAGTGGTTTCGACAGCAACTACGAGCAGTACTTC	CASGFDSNYEQYF
-	TRBJ2-3	TRBV5-1	-	TGCGCCAGCAGCTCAGGGACTAGCACAGATACGCAGTATTTT	CASSSGTSTDTQYF
-	TRBJ2-1	TRBV7-9	TRBD1	TGTGCCAGCACCCCCGGACAGGGATCCTTGGATGAGCAGTTCTTC	CASTPGQGSLDEQFF
-	TRBJ2-1	TRBV7-3	TRBD2	TGTGCCAGCAGCCCTACTAGCGGGGGGTTCGATGAGCAGTTCTTC	CASSPTSGGFDEQFF
-	TRBJ2-2	TRBV4-3	TRBD2	TGCGCCAGCAGCCAAGAGGTCGTAGCGGGAGGGCCCGGGGAGCTGTTTTTT	CASSQEVVAGGPGELFF
-	TRBJ2-7	TRBV27	-	TGTGCCAGCAGTTTATCAAGGTCAGGCCACGAGCAGTACTTC	CASSLSRSGHEQYF
-	TRBJ2-4	TRBV14	-	TGTGCCAGCAGTCAGGGCTACCCGATTGGAAACATTCAGTACTTC	CASSQGYPIGNIQYF
-	TRBJ1-1	TRBV19	TRBD1	TGTGCCAGTAGTCCACAGGGGGCATGGGGGGCTGAAGCTTTCTTT	CASSPQGAWGAEAFF
-	TRBJ2-2	TRBV7-7	-	TGTGCCAGCAGCTTGGCGGGCACCGGGGAGCTGTTTTTT	CASSLAGTGELFF
-	TRBJ2-3	TRBV9	TRBD2	TGTGCCAGCAGCGTAGTTGGGCTAGCGGGGGTGGTCGATACGCAGTATTTT	CASSVVGLAGVVDTQYF
-	TRBJ2-1	TRBV27	TRBD1	TGTGCCAGCAGTTATGGGACAGTTTCTAATGAGCAGTTCTTC	CASSYGTVSNEQFF
-	TRBJ2-3	TRBV14	-	TGTGCCAGCAGCCAAGCTTCCGCGCAGTATTTT	CASSQASAQYF
-	TRBJ1-2	TRBV5-3	TRBD1	TGTGCCAGAAGCTTGGCTGGACAGGGCTGGTATGGCTACACCTTC	CARSLAGQGWYGYTF
once	TRBJ1-5	TRBV6-1	-	TGTGCCAGCAGTGAAATGCAGGGGCGCAATCAGCCCCAGCATTTT	CASSEMQGRNQPQHF
-	TRBJ1-4	TRBV9	TRBD1	TGTGCCAGCAGTGCGGGGGGGACAGCATGGAATGAAAAACTGTTTTTT	CASSAGGTAWNEKLFF